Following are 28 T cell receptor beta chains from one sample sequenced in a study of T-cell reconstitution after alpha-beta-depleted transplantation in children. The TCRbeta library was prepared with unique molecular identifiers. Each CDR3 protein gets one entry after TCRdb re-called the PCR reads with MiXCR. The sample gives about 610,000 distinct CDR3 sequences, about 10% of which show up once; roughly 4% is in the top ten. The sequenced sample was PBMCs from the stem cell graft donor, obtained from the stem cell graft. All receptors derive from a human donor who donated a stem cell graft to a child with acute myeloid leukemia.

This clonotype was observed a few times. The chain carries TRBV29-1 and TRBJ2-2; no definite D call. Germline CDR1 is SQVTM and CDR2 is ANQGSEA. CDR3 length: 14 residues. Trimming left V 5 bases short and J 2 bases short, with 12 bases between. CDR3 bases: TGCAGCGTTCGGGCCGGGTACAACACCGGGGAGCTGTTTTTT. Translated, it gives CSVRAGYNTGELFF.

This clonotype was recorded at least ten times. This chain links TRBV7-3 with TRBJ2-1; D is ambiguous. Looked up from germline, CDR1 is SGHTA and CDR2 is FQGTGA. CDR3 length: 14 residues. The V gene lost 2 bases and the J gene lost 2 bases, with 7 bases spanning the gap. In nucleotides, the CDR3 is TGTGCCAGCAGCTTAGATGGGACCTACAATGAGCAGTTCTTC. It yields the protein CASSLDGTYNEQFF. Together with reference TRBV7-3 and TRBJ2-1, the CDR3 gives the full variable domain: GAGVSQTPSNKVTEKGKYVELRCDPISGHTALYWYRQSLGQGPEFLIYFQGTGAADDSGLPNDRFFAVRPEGSVSTLKIQRTERGDSAVYLCASSLDGTYNEQFFGPGTRLTVL.

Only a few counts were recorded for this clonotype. CDR3 sequence (DNA): TGTGCCAGCAGTTACGGGAGACCCGACTACACAGATACGCAGTATTTT. Encoded protein: CASSYGRPDYTDTQYF. The chain is built from TRBV6-5 and TRBJ2-3; possible D gene TRBD2, 5 bases. V shed 2 bases and J shed 2 bases, with 14 bases lying between them. Germline V lookup: CDR1 MNHEY, CDR2 SVGAGI. CDR3 length: 16 residues.

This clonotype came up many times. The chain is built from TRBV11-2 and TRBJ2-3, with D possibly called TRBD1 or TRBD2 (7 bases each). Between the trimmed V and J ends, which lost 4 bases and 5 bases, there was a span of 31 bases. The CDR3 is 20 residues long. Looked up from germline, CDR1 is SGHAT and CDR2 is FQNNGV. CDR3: CASSSEGALADPRRGDTQYF. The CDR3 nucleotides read TGTGCCAGCAGCTCAGAGGGGGCTCTAGCGGACCCCCGACGGGGAGATACGCAGTATTTT.

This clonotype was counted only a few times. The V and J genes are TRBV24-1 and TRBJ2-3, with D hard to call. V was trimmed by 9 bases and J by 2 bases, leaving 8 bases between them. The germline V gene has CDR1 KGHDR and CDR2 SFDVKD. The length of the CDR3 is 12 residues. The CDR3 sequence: CATARYTDTQYF. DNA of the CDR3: TGTGCCACCGCTAGATACACAGATACGCAGTATTTT.

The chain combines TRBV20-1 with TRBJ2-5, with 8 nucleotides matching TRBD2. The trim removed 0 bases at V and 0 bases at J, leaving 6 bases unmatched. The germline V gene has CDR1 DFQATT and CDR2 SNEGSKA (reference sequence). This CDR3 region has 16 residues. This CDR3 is CSARDQASGYQETQYF. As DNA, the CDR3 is TGCAGTGCTAGAGATCAGGCTAGCGGGTACCAAGAGACCCAGTACTTC.

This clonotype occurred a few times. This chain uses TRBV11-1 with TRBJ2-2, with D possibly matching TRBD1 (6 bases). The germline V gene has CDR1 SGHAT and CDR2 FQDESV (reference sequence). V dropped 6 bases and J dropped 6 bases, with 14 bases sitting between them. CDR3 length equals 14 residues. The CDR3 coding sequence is TGTGCCAGCAGGTCGGACAGTCGGGCCGGGGAGCTGTTTTTT. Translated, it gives CASRSDSRAGELFF.

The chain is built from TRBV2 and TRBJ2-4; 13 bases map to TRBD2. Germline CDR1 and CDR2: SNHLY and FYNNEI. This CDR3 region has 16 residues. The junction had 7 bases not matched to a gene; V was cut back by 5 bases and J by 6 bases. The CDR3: CASSSGTSGKANIQYF. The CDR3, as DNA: TGTGCCAGCAGTTCCGGGACTAGCGGGAAGGCAAACATTCAGTACTTC.

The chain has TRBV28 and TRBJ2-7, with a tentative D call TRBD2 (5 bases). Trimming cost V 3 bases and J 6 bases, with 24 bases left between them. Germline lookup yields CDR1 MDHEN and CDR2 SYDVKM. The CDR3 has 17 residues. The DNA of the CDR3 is TGTGCCAGCAGTTTTAATCCCCGCGAGGGAGACCCTCTCGAGCAGTACTTC. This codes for CASSFNPREGDPLEQYF.

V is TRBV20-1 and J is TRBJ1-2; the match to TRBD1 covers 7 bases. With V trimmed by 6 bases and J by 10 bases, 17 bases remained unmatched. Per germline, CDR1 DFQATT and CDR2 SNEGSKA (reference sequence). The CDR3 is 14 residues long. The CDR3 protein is CSAPQGETNYPYTF. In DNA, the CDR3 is TGCAGTGCGCCCCAGGGGGAGACTAACTATCCCTACACCTTC.

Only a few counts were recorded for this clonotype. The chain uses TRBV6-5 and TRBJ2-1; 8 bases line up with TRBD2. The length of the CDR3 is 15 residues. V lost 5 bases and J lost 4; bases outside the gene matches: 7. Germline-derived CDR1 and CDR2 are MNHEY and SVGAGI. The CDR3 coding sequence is TGTGCCAGCAGTCTTACTAGCGGATATTACAATGAGCAGTTCTTC. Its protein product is CASSLTSGYYNEQFF.

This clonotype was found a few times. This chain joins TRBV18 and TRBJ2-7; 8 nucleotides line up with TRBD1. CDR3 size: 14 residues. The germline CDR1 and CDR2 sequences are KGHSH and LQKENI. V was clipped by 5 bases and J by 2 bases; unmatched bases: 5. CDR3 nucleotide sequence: TGTGCCAGCTCAACGACAGGGGCGACCTACGAGCAGTACTTC. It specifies CASSTTGATYEQYF.

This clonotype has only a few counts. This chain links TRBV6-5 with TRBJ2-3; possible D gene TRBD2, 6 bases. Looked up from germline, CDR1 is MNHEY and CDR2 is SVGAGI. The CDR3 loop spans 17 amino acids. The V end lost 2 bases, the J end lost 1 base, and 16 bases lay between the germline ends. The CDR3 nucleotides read TGTGCCAGCAGTTACCCCATTGGGAGGTCTGGCACAGATACGCAGTATTTT. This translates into CASSYPIGRSGTDTQYF.

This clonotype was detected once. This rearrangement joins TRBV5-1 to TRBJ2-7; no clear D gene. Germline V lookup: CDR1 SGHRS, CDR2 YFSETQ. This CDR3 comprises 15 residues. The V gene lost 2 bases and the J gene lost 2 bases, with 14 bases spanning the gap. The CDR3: CASSFSTFDTYEQYF. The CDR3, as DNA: TGCGCCAGCAGCTTTAGTACCTTCGACACCTACGAGCAGTACTTC.

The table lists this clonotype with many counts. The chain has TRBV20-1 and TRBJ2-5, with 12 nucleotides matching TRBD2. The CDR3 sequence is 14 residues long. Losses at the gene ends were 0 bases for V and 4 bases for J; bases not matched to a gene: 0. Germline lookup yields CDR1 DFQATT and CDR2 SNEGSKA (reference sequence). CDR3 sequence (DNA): TGCAGTGCTAGAGAGACTAGCGGGGGAGAGACCCAGTACTTC. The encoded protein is CSARETSGGETQYF.

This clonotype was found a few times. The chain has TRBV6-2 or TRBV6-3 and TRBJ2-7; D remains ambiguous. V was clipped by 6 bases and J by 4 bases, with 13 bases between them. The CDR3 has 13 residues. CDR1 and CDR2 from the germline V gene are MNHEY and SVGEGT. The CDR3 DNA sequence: TGTGCCAGCAGCCGCTCTGTACCTTACGAGCAGTACTTC. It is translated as CASSRSVPYEQYF.

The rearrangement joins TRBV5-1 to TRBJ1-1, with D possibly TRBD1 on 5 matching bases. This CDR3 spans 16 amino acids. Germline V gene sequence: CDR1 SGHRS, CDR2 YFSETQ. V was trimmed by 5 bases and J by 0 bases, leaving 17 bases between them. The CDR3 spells CASSLRGDPMNTEAFF. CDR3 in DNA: TGCGCCAGCAGTCTGAGGGGAGACCCCATGAACACTGAAGCTTTCTTT.

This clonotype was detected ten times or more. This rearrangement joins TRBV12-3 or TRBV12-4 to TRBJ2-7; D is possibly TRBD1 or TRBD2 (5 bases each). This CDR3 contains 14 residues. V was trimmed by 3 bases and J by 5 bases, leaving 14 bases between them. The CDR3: CASSFGTGRNEQYF. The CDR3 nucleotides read TGTGCCAGCAGTTTTGGGACGGGAAGAAACGAGCAGTACTTC.

In DNA form, the CDR3 reads TGCGCCAGCAGCCAAGATAGGGCAGGGGGCCACTACAATGAGCAGTTCTTC. Its protein is CASSQDRAGGHYNEQFF. The chain couples TRBV4-3 to TRBJ2-1, with TRBD1 matching 8 bases. Losses at the gene ends were 0 bases for V and 3 bases for J; bases not matched to a gene: 7. CDR1 LGHNA and CDR2 YSLEER come from the germline V gene. This CDR3 is 17 amino acids long.

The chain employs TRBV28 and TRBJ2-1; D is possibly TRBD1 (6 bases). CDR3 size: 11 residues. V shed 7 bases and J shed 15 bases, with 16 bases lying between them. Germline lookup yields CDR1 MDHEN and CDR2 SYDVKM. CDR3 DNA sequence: TGTGCCAGCATAGGGCAGGGGACGATGTTCTTC. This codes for CASIGQGTMFF. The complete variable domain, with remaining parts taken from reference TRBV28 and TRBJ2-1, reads DVKVTQSSRYLVKRTGEKVFLECVQDMDHENMFWYRQDPGLGLRLIYFSYDVKMKEKGDIPEGYSVSREKKERFSLILESASTNQTSMYLCASIGQGTMFFGPGTRLTVL.

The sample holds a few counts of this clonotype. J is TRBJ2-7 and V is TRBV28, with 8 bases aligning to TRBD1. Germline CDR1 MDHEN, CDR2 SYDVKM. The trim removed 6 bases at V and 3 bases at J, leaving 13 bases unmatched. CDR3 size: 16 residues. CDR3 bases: TGTGCCAGCAGACCTCCCCGGGACAGGACCAACTACGAGCAGTACTTC. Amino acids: CASRPPRDRTNYEQYF.

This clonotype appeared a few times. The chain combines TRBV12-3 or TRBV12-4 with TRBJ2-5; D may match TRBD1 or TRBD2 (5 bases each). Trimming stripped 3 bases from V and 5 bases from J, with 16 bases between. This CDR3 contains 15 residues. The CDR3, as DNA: TGTGCCAGCAGTTTTCTCGCTAGCCCAGGGGAGACCCAGTACTTC. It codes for CASSFLASPGETQYF.

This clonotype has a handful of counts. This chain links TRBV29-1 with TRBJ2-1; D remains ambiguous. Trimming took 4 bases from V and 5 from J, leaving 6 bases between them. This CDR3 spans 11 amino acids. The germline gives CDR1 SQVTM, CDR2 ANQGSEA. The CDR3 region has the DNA TGCAGCGTTGGGCCCAACAATGAGCAGTTCTTC. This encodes CSVGPNNEQFF.

The CDR3 region is CATSDPGLAGVTGELFF. CDR3 coding DNA: TGTGCCACCAGTGATCCAGGACTAGCGGGAGTCACCGGGGAGCTGTTTTTT. V and J are TRBV24-1 and TRBJ2-2; TRBD2 matches at 13 bases. Germline lookup yields CDR1 KGHDR and CDR2 SFDVKD. After removal of 3 bases from V and 4 bases from J, the junction contained 4 bases not matched to a gene. This CDR3 spans 17 amino acids.

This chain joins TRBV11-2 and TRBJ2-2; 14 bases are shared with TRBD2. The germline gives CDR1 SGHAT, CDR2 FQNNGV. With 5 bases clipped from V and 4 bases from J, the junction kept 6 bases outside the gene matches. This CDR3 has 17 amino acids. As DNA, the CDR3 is TGTGCCAGCAGCATCCGGACTAGCGGGAGGTTCACCGGGGAGCTGTTTTTT. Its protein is CASSIRTSGRFTGELFF.

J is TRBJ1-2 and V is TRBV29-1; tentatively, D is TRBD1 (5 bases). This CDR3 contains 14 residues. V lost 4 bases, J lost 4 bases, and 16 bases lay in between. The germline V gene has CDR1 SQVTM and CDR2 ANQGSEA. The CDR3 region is CSVAAVGRAYGYTF. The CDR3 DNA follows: TGCAGCGTTGCTGCAGTGGGCAGGGCCTATGGCTACACCTTC.

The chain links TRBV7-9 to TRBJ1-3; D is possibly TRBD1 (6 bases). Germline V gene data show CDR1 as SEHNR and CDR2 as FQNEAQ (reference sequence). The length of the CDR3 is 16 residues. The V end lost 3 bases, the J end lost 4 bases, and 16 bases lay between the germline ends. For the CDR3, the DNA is TGTGCCAGCAGCTTGGAGGGGGTCCCGGTCGGAAACACCATATATTTT. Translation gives CASSLEGVPVGNTIYF. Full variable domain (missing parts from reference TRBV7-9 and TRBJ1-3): DTGVSQNPRHKITKRGQNVTFRCDPISEHNRLYWYRQTLGQGPEFLTYFQNEAQLEKSRLLSDRFSAERPKGSFSTLEIQRTEQGDSAMYLCASSLEGVPVGNTIYFGEGSWLTVV.

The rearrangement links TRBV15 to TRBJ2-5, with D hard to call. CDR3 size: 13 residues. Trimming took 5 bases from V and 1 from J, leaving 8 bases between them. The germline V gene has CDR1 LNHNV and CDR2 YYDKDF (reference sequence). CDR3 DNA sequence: TGTGCCACCAGCGGCGATTCCCAAGAGACCCAGTACTTC. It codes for CATSGDSQETQYF.